The rows below give T cell receptor beta chains drawn from one sample of a study of cytomegalovirus exposure and HLA in healthy donors. Assay: immunoSEQ multiplex PCR; the TCRdb copy retains only in-frame clones and omits some. Its listing shows more than 95,000 clones. The sample comprised PBMCs. The receptors originated from a man aged 30-40 years in good health and CMV-seronegative. Each CDR3 is given with its conserved first and last residue. Each record gives: J gene, D gene, V gene, CDR3 protein, CDR3 DNA. D genes are given only for firm matches.

TRBJ1-5 | TRBD1 | TRBV18 | CASSPQGQGKGSNQPQHF | TGTGCCAGCTCACCTCAGGGACAGGGGAAGGGAAGCAATCAGCCCCAGCATTTT
TRBJ2-1 | TRBD2 | TRBV6-1 | CASRLGLAGFHEQFF | TGTGCCAGCAGGTTGGGACTAGCGGGATTCCATGAGCAGTTCTTC
TRBJ2-7 | TRBD2 | TRBV11-2 | CASSSSTSPVSYEQYF | TGTGCCAGCAGCTCCTCGACTAGCCCCGTCTCCTACGAGCAGTACTTC
TRBJ1-1 | - | TRBV19 | CASSPSPTEAFF | TGTGCCAGTAGTCCTAGCCCCACTGAAGCTTTCTTT
TRBJ2-2 | - | TRBV6-5 | CASSYGTPTGELFF | TGTGCCAGCAGTTACGGGACTCCCACCGGGGAGCTGTTTTTT
TRBJ1-1 | TRBD1 | TRBV5-1 | CASSPDRGTEAFF | TGCGCCAGCAGCCCGGACAGGGGCACTGAAGCTTTCTTT
TRBJ2-4 | - | TRBV5-4 | CASSLESGMDIQYF | TGTGCCAGCAGCTTGGAGTCAGGGATGGACATTCAGTACTTC
TRBJ2-1 | TRBD2 | TRBV30 | CAWRMGLAVYNEQFF | TGTGCCTGGAGGATGGGACTAGCGGTGTACAATGAGCAGTTCTTC
TRBJ2-1 | TRBD2 | TRBV7-9 | CASSLLLGLAGEVFF | TGTGCCAGCAGCCTCCTGCTGGGACTAGCGGGAGAGGTGTTCTTC
TRBJ1-1 | - | TRBV29-1 | CSVGAGALEAFF | TGCAGCGTTGGGGCAGGGGCTCTTGAAGCTTTCTTT
TRBJ1-1 | TRBD1 | TRBV6-5 | CANRGGPNTEAFF | TGTGCCAACAGAGGGGGCCCGAACACTGAAGCTTTCTTT
TRBJ2-7 | - | TRBV4-1 | CASSLASRAYEQYF | TGCGCCAGCAGCCTAGCGAGTCGAGCCTACGAGCAGTACTTC
TRBJ1-2 | TRBD1 | TRBV4-2 | CASSPRDRDRSGYTF | TGTGCCAGCAGCCCCCGGGACAGGGATCGGAGTGGCTACACCTTC
TRBJ2-7 | - | TRBV2 | CASTQRSFYEQYF | TGTGCCAGCACCCAACGGAGCTTTTACGAGCAGTACTTC
TRBJ1-2 | - | TRBV10-3 | CAISEGGTANYGYTF | TGTGCCATCAGTGAGGGGGGGACGGCTAACTATGGCTACACCTTC
TRBJ1-6 | TRBD1 | TRBV6-4 | CASSDSGTGTRIDSPLHF | TGTGCCAGCAGTGACTCCGGGACAGGGACGCGGATCGACTCACCCCTCCACTTT
TRBJ2-6 | - | TRBV5-4 | CASSFIGGPSGANVLTF | TGTGCCAGCAGCTTCATCGGCGGGCCCTCTGGGGCCAACGTCCTGACTTTC
TRBJ2-1 | - | TRBV19 | CASSIYGVGGRGRRNNEQFF | TGTGCCAGTAGTATCTACGGTGTAGGGGGGAGGGGGAGAAGAAACAATGAGCAGTTCTTC
TRBJ2-3 | - | TRBV9 | CASSVGGTLTDTQYF | TGTGCCAGCAGCGTAGGGGGGACTCTCACAGATACGCAGTATTTT
TRBJ2-7 | TRBD1 | TRBV11-1 | CASSQDREEQYF | TGTGCCAGCAGTCAAGACAGGGAGGAGCAGTACTTC
TRBJ2-1 | - | TRBV15 | CATSRIGGERTGEQFF | TGTGCCACCAGCAGAATAGGGGGAGAGCGGACTGGTGAGCAGTTCTTC
TRBJ2-1 | - | TRBV4-1 | CASSQEDGVYNEQFF | TGCGCCAGCAGCCAAGAAGACGGAGTCTACAATGAGCAGTTCTTC
TRBJ1-3 | - | TRBV28 | CASTHRQGPSGNTIYF | TGTGCCAGCACCCACAGGCAGGGGCCATCTGGAAACACCATATATTTT
TRBJ1-5 | TRBD1 | TRBV28 | CASGPQGAVGNQPQHF | TGTGCCAGCGGACCACAGGGGGCGGTGGGCAATCAGCCCCAGCATTTT
TRBJ2-7 | - | TRBV7-3 | CASSLRVEEYEQYF | TGTGCCAGCAGCCTGCGGGTGGAGGAATACGAGCAGTACTTC
TRBJ2-7 | TRBD2 | TRBV5-5 | CASSQAWSSGRQYREQYF | TGTGCCAGCAGCCAGGCGTGGTCCAGCGGGAGGCAGTATCGCGAGCAGTACTTC
TRBJ1-2 | TRBD1 | TRBV11-2 | CASSLSKAGGGYTF | TGTGCCAGCAGCTTATCTAAGGCAGGGGGGGGCTACACCTTC
TRBJ1-2 | - | TRBV27 | CASSSTTNYGYTF | TGTGCCAGCAGTTCGACTACTAACTATGGCTACACCTTC
TRBJ1-1 | - | TRBV2 | CASSGPPDYTEAFF | TGTGCCAGCAGTGGCCCCCCAGACTACACTGAAGCTTTCTTT
TRBJ1-2 | - | TRBV2 | CASGKDIYGYTF | TGTGCCAGCGGGAAGGACATCTATGGCTACACCTTC
TRBJ1-1 | - | TRBV29-1 | CSVVAELNTEAFF | TGCAGCGTTGTGGCAGAATTGAACACTGAAGCTTTCTTT
TRBJ2-3 | - | TRBV30 | CALTVTDTQYF | TGTGCCTTGACAGTTACAGATACGCAGTATTTT
TRBJ1-5 | - | TRBV6-5 | CASLLRTGSNQPQHF | TGTGCCAGCCTTTTACGAACAGGTAGCAATCAGCCCCAGCATTTT
TRBJ2-2 | - | TRBV7-7 | CASSAKGTGELFF | TGTGCCAGCAGCGCAAAAGGGACAGGGGAGCTGTTTTTT
TRBJ1-1 | - | TRBV7-9 | CASSSLRGSGINTEAFF | TGTGCCAGCAGCTCCCTCCGAGGTTCCGGTATTAACACTGAAGCTTTCTTT
TRBJ2-1 | - | TRBV7-3 | CASSVTPTSYNEQFF | TGTGCCAGCAGCGTAACCCCTACCTCCTACAATGAGCAGTTCTTC
TRBJ1-5 | - | TRBV6-1 | CASRIQDYSNQPQHF | TGTGCCAGCAGAATACAGGACTATAGCAATCAGCCCCAGCATTTT
TRBJ1-1 | - | TRBV6-1 | CASSEQPTMNTEAFF | TGTGCCAGCAGTGAACAACCGACTATGAACACTGAAGCTTTCTTT
TRBJ1-5 | - | TRBV19 | CASSILRTAYSNQPQHF | TGTGCCAGTAGTATTCTGAGGACAGCTTATAGCAATCAGCCCCAGCATTTT
TRBJ1-1 | - | TRBV11-2 | CASSLVRAREGAFF | TGTGCCAGCAGCTTAGTTCGGGCCCGAGAGGGAGCTTTCTTT
TRBJ2-1 | - | TRBV11-3 | CASSLDSPHSVPYNEQFF | TGTGCCAGCAGCTTAGATAGTCCTCACTCGGTACCCTACAATGAGCAGTTCTTC
TRBJ2-1 | TRBD2 | TRBV7-9 | CASSGTSGSGDEQFF | TGTGCCAGCAGCGGGACTAGCGGGAGTGGAGATGAGCAGTTCTTC
TRBJ2-1 | TRBD2 | TRBV5-4 | CASFISGRAFNEQFF | TGTGCCAGCTTCATCAGCGGGAGGGCCTTCAATGAGCAGTTCTTC
TRBJ2-1 | - | TRBV30 | CAWREQYNEQFF | TGTGCCTGGAGGGAACAGTACAATGAGCAGTTCTTC
TRBJ1-4 | TRBD1 | TRBV28 | CASSPGTGREKLFF | TGTGCCAGCAGTCCCGGGACAGGGCGTGAAAAACTGTTTTTT
TRBJ2-7 | - | TRBV5-6 | CASSLDGITYEQYF | TGTGCCAGCAGCTTGGACGGGATTACCTACGAGCAGTACTTC
TRBJ2-7 | TRBD1 | TRBV9 | CASSVGTGGHEQYF | TGTGCCAGCAGCGTTGGGACAGGCGGACACGAGCAGTACTTC
TRBJ2-7 | - | TRBV10-3 | CAIRASDGTYEQYF | TGTGCCATCAGGGCCTCGGACGGGACCTACGAGCAGTACTTC
TRBJ2-7 | TRBD2 | TRBV11-2 | CASSSFSLAGERDEQYF | TGTGCCAGCAGCTCCTTTTCTCTAGCGGGAGAAAGGGACGAGCAGTACTTC
TRBJ1-6 | - | TRBV4-1 | CASSQRIIRGVHSPLHF | TGCGCCAGCAGCCAGAGAATAATCAGGGGAGTCCATTCACCCCTCCACTTT
TRBJ2-3 | TRBD1 | TRBV28 | CASSSPGQGADTQYF | TGTGCCAGCAGTTCCCCGGGGCAGGGGGCAGATACGCAGTATTTT
TRBJ1-2 | - | TRBV28 | CASSLGGGYGYTF | TGTGCCAGCAGTTTGGGCGGCGGGTATGGCTACACCTTC